A selection of T cell receptor beta chains follows, all from one sample in a study of T-cell memory formation after mild COVID-19. TCRdb recomputed calls from the 5' RACE reads with MiXCR, one row per CDR3 protein. The table lists 110,000 to 150,000 distinct CDR3 sequences, 11% to 15% of them singletons. The specimen sequenced was PBMCs or a T cell subset sorted from them (not recorded which). The receptors originated from an adult woman who had mild COVID-19 (a few samples of this study predate the infection). Cell type and time point are not known. Both conserved end residues are part of each CDR3. A D gene is named only where the DNA matches it firmly. Clone sizes are given selectively: once, few, many, or a class where the clone is expanded.

TRBD2	few	14	TRBV11-3	TRBJ2-4	CASSAGLAANIQYF	TGTGCCAGCAGCGCCGGACTAGCCGCGAACATTCAGTACTTC
NA	few	14	TRBV6-5	TRBJ2-2	CASSYSKVTGELFF	TGTGCCAGCAGTTACTCGAAGGTCACCGGGGAGCTGTTTTTT
NA	few	18	TRBV7-3	TRBJ2-6	CASSSRDTRSGGANVLTF	TGTGCCAGCAGCTCCCGGGACACTCGATCGGGCGGGGCCAACGTCCTGACTTTC
TRBD2	NA	15	TRBV24-1	TRBJ2-1	CATSDFGVAGPAQFF	TGTGCCACCAGTGATTTTGGGGTAGCGGGGCCAGCGCAGTTCTTC
NA	once	14	TRBV29-1	TRBJ2-3	CSVAGAEATDTQYF	TGCAGCGTTGCGGGAGCCGAAGCCACAGATACGCAGTATTTT
NA	NA	17	TRBV27	TRBJ2-5	CASSLNPWVVRKETQYF	TGTGCCAGCAGTTTAAACCCCTGGGTAGTCCGGAAAGAGACCCAGTACTTC
TRBD2	NA	17	TRBV5-1	TRBJ2-3	CASSFIAGGPSTDTQYF	TGCGCCAGCAGCTTCATAGCGGGGGGGCCCTCCACAGATACGCAGTATTTT
NA	many	15	TRBV7-9	TRBJ1-2	CASSLAGGVTDGYTF	TGTGCCAGCAGCTTAGCAGGGGGGGTAACTGATGGCTACACCTTC
TRBD2	few	16	TRBV4-3	TRBJ2-3	CASSQEGPGGSDTQYF	TGCGCCAGCAGCCAAGAGGGACCGGGAGGCTCAGATACGCAGTATTTT
NA	NA	14	TRBV7-9	TRBJ2-4	CASSPSLAKNIQYF	TGTGCCAGCAGTCCCTCCTTAGCCAAAAACATTCAGTACTTC
TRBD2	NA	16	TRBV9	TRBJ2-7	CASSVGGTGGGYEQYF	TGTGCCAGCAGCGTTGGGGGAACAGGCGGGGGCTACGAGCAGTACTTC
NA	NA	13	TRBV15	TRBJ1-1	CATKLGIDTEAFF	TGTGCCACCAAGCTGGGTATCGACACTGAAGCTTTCTTT
TRBD2	NA	14	TRBV29-1	TRBJ2-1	CSAGGLSSYNEQFF	TGCAGCGCGGGGGGACTCAGCTCCTACAATGAGCAGTTCTTC
TRBD2	once	17	TRBV27	TRBJ2-7	CASSSLPGGRGSYEQYF	TGTGCCAGCAGTTCCCTACCGGGGGGGAGAGGGTCCTACGAGCAGTACTTC
TRBD2	few	18	TRBV12-3/TRBV12-4	TRBJ2-3	CASSPGLAGGLGTDTQYF	TGTGCCAGCAGCCCAGGACTAGCGGGAGGACTTGGCACAGATACGCAGTATTTT
TRBD1	NA	14	TRBV29-1	TRBJ1-2	CSVEDLAGGDGYTF	TGCAGCGTTGAAGATTTGGCAGGGGGCGATGGCTACACCTTC
TRBD1	few	15	TRBV24-1	TRBJ1-2	CATSDGGQGAVGYTF	TGTGCCACCAGTGATGGCGGACAGGGCGCCGTGGGCTACACCTTC
NA	few	13	TRBV9	TRBJ1-1	CASNQGENTEAFF	TGTGCCAGCAACCAAGGGGAGAACACTGAAGCTTTCTTT
NA	few	16	TRBV6-4	TRBJ2-3	CASSDSFGGVTDTQYF	TGTGCCAGCAGTGACTCATTTGGGGGAGTGACAGATACGCAGTATTTT
TRBD2	NA	16	TRBV7-2	TRBJ2-7	CASSLGAAGGPYEQYF	TGTGCCAGCAGCTTAGGGGCAGCGGGAGGGCCCTACGAGCAGTACTTC
TRBD2	many	16	TRBV6-5	TRBJ2-7	CASSQDLQRGLYEQYF	TGTGCCAGCAGTCAGGACCTCCAGCGGGGATTGTACGAGCAGTACTTC
NA	few	15	TRBV15	TRBJ2-3	CATSRVAARSDTQYF	TGTGCCACCAGCAGAGTAGCGGCCCGCTCAGATACGCAGTATTTT
NA	few	14	TRBV7-9	TRBJ1-1	CASSLGAGSAEAFF	TGTGCCAGCAGCTTAGGAGCGGGGAGCGCTGAAGCTTTCTTT
NA	NA	16	TRBV12-3/TRBV12-4	TRBJ2-3	CASSFWEQGIVRTQYF	TGTGCCAGCAGTTTTTGGGAACAGGGAATAGTAAGGACGCAGTATTTT
TRBD2	NA	18	TRBV4-3	TRBJ2-3	CASSQEWTSGGSTDTQYF	TGCGCCAGCAGCCAAGAGTGGACTAGCGGGGGAAGCACAGATACGCAGTATTTT
TRBD2	few	16	TRBV4-3	TRBJ2-7	CASSQDRLAGPYEQYF	TGCGCCAGCAGCCAAGATAGACTAGCGGGACCCTACGAGCAGTACTTC
TRBD1	few	17	TRBV27	TRBJ1-5	CASSSGEGRGPHQPQHF	TGTGCCAGCAGTTCGGGCGAGGGGAGGGGGCCCCATCAGCCCCAGCATTTT
TRBD1	many	15	TRBV7-6	TRBJ1-6	CASSRTGQASSPLHF	TGTGCCAGCAGCCGTACGGGACAGGCATCGTCACCCCTCCACTTT
NA	few	15	TRBV2	TRBJ1-5	CASSEVGGWNQPQHF	TGTGCCAGCAGTGAAGTTGGGGGTTGGAATCAGCCCCAGCATTTT
TRBD1	many	15	TRBV6-2/TRBV6-3	TRBJ2-3	CASSLRDRTTDTQYF	TGTGCCAGCAGCCTCCGGGACAGGACCACAGATACGCAGTATTTT
TRBD1	few	16	TRBV20-1	TRBJ2-5	CSASTGTGVDQETQYF	TGCAGTGCTAGTACCGGGACAGGGGTCGACCAAGAGACCCAGTACTTC
TRBD2	NA	16	TRBV20-1	TRBJ2-1	CSARDLGREAYNEQFF	TGCAGTGCTAGAGATCTCGGGCGGGAGGCCTACAATGAGCAGTTCTTC
NA	few	13	TRBV5-6	TRBJ2-7	CASSLMDSLEQYF	TGTGCCAGCAGCTTGATGGACAGCCTCGAGCAGTACTTC
TRBD1	many	14	TRBV20-1	TRBJ2-1	CSHLQGEPYNEQFF	TGCAGTCATCTACAGGGGGAACCCTACAATGAGCAGTTCTTC
NA	NA	14	TRBV6-5	TRBJ2-1	CASSPRDFSNEQFF	TGTGCCAGCAGCCCGCGGGACTTCAGCAATGAGCAGTTCTTC
TRBD1	many	15	TRBV20-1	TRBJ2-7	CSAPGGGQGAREQYF	TGCAGTGCCCCAGGGGGAGGACAGGGGGCGCGAGAGCAGTACTTC
NA	NA	15	TRBV6-6	TRBJ1-1	CASSYYDGGGAEAFF	TGTGCCAGCAGTTACTATGACGGGGGTGGGGCTGAAGCTTTCTTT
NA	NA	15	TRBV9	TRBJ2-1	CASATTGEAYNEQFF	TGTGCCAGCGCAACGACAGGAGAGGCCTACAATGAGCAGTTCTTC
TRBD2	many	15	TRBV19	TRBJ2-3	CAVYTSGGLTDTQYF	TGTGCTGTATATACTAGCGGGGGGTTGACAGATACGCAGTATTTT
TRBD2	few	14	TRBV20-1	TRBJ2-7	CSASKREITYEQYF	TGCAGTGCTAGCAAGCGGGAGATCACCTACGAGCAGTACTTC